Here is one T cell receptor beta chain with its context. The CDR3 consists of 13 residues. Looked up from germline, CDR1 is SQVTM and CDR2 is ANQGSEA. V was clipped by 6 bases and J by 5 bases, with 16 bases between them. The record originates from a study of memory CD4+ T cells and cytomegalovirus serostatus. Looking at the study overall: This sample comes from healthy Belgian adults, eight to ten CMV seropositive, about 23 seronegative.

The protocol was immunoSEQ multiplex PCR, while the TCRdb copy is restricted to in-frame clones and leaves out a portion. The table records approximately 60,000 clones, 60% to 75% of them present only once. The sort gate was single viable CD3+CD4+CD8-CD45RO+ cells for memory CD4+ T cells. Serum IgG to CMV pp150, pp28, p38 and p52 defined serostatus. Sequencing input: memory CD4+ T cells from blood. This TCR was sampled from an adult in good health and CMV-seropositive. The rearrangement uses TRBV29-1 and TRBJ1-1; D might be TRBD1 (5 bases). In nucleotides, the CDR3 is TGCAGCGTAAAAAACGTGGGGGGGACTGAAGCTTTCTTT. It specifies CSVKNVGGTEAFF.